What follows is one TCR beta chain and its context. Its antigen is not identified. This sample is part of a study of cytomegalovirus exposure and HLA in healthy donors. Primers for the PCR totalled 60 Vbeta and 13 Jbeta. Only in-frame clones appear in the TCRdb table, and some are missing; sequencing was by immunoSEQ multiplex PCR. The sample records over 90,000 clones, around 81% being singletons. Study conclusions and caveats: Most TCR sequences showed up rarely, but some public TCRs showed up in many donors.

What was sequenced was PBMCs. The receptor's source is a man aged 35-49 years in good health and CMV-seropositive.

CDR3: CASSARYTGGTEAFF. The CDR3 bases are TGTGCCAGTAGTGCGCGCTACACAGGGGGCACTGAAGCTTTCTTT. V and J are TRBV19 and TRBJ1-1; the match to TRBD1 covers 8 bases. Trimming removed 5 bases from V and 4 bases from J; junction bases left unmatched: 9. The germline gives CDR1 LNHDA, CDR2 SQIVND (reference sequence). There are 15 residues in the CDR3. Using reference TRBV19 and TRBJ1-1 for the parts outside the CDR3, the full variable domain is DGGITQSPKYLFRKEGQNVTLSCEQNLNHDAMYWYRQDPGQGLRLIYYSQIVNDFQKGDIAEGYSVSREKKESFPLTVTSAQKNPTAFYLCASSARYTGGTEAFFGQGTRLTVV.